A selection of T cell receptor beta chains follows, all from one sample in a study of post-analysis software for immune sequencing data. TCRdb itself ran the PCR reads through MiXCR, one entry per CDR3 protein. The top ten hold roughly 0.57% of the sample, which has fewer than 850,000 distinct CDR3 sequences, just under 30% seen once. Sequencing input: blood. These receptors all stem from a girl between 10 and 17 years old with multiple sclerosis. CDR3s include the opening cysteine and the closing phenylalanine or tryptophan. D genes are given only for firm matches. Clone size is given for some rows only: seen once, a few or many times, or a class if the clone is expanded.

few	TRBV5-5	TRBJ1-2	TRBD1	TGTGCCAGCAGCTCCTCAGGGGGTGGTTTTCGCGGTGGCTACACCTTC	CASSSSGGGFRGGYTF
-	TRBV20-1	TRBJ1-3	-	TGCAGTGCTAGAGGCCAGGGGAGAGGAAACACCATATATTTT	CSARGQGRGNTIYF
few	TRBV10-3	TRBJ1-2	-	TGTGCCATCAGTGAAGGGCAGGGAGTCCATGGCTACACCTTC	CAISEGQGVHGYTF
-	TRBV15	TRBJ1-5	-	TGTGCCACCAGCAGAGATGGAAGGGGACATCAGCCCCAGCATTTT	CATSRDGRGHQPQHF
few	TRBV10-3	TRBJ1-6	-	TGTGCCATCAGTGGGGGGGTTAATTCACCCCTCCACTTT	CAISGGVNSPLHF
-	TRBV11-2	TRBJ2-7	-	TGTGCCAGCAGCCCGGTTCGTGGGTCAGGGGGACTCTATGAGCAGTACTTC	CASSPVRGSGGLYEQYF
-	TRBV3-1	TRBJ2-1	-	TGTGCCAGCAGCCAAGATGTGATCACGGCTGATGAGCAGTTCTTC	CASSQDVITADEQFF
-	TRBV20-1	TRBJ2-3	-	TGCAGTGCTAGAAGTCCCCGCACAGATACGCAGTATTTT	CSARSPRTDTQYF
-	TRBV12-3/TRBV12-4	TRBJ2-5	TRBD1	TGTGCCAGCAGTCCGACGGGACAGGACCAAGAGACCCAGTACTTC	CASSPTGQDQETQYF
few	TRBV19	TRBJ1-5	-	TGTGCCAGTAGCACCTCAGACAAGCATAGCAATCAGCCCCAGCATTTT	CASSTSDKHSNQPQHF
-	TRBV19	TRBJ2-1	TRBD2	TGTGCCAGTAGTCTCCGGACTAGCGGGAGGGCCCAGAGCTCCTACAATGAGCAGTTCTTC	CASSLRTSGRAQSSYNEQFF
few	TRBV7-9	TRBJ2-4	-	TGTGCCAGCAGCTCTCCCCTTGTCCCAACGGGCCAGTACTTC	CASSSPLVPTGQYF
many	TRBV27	TRBJ2-1	-	TGTGCCAGCAGCCGAACGTCCAATGAGCAGTTCTTC	CASSRTSNEQFF
few	TRBV27	TRBJ2-1	-	TGTGCCAGCAGTTTAGGGGCCAGTATGGGCGAGCAGTTCTTC	CASSLGASMGEQFF
-	TRBV5-6	TRBJ2-7	-	TGTGCCAGCAGCCCAGTAGGACATATATACGAGCAGTACTTC	CASSPVGHIYEQYF
few	TRBV7-2	TRBJ2-3	TRBD2	TGTGCCAGCAGCCCGCGGACTAGCGGGAGTCCACGGGGAGATACGCAGTATTTT	CASSPRTSGSPRGDTQYF
few	TRBV2	TRBJ2-2	TRBD2	TGTGCCAGCAGGGGACTAGCGGGAGTTGCAGGGGAGCTGTTTTTT	CASRGLAGVAGELFF
-	TRBV4-1	TRBJ1-2	-	TGCGCCAGCAGCCAAGTGGGAGATAACTATGGCTACACCTTC	CASSQVGDNYGYTF
-	TRBV5-1	TRBJ1-5	-	TGCGCCAGCAGCTTGAATGCAGGGATTCAGCCCCAGCATTTT	CASSLNAGIQPQHF
few	TRBV7-9	TRBJ2-7	-	TGTGCCAGCAGCCCGCGATCCCAAGGACCAGCGTTCGAGCAGCAGTACTTC	CASSPRSQGPAFEQQYF
few	TRBV19	TRBJ2-7	-	TGTGCCAGTTCGGTGGGAATGAACGAGCAGTACTTC	CASSVGMNEQYF
-	TRBV5-5	TRBJ2-1	TRBD2	TGTGCCAGCAGCTCCCCGGGACAGCGGACTAGCGGGAGCTACAATGAGCAGTTCTTC	CASSSPGQRTSGSYNEQFF
-	TRBV18	TRBJ1-2	-	TGTGCCAGCTCACCACCGGGTCGTGGGTTGTACACCTTC	CASSPPGRGLYTF
-	TRBV6-2/TRBV6-3	TRBJ2-7	TRBD1	TGTGCCAGCAGCCCGGGACAGGGGGCCAATGAGCAGTACTTC	CASSPGQGANEQYF
few	TRBV20-1	TRBJ2-1	TRBD1	TGCAGTGCTAGAGATGGACAGGGTCCCAATGAGCAGTTCTTC	CSARDGQGPNEQFF
-	TRBV9	TRBJ2-7	-	TGTGCCAGCAGCGTAGACCCGGGATTCGCCTACGAGCAGTACTTC	CASSVDPGFAYEQYF
-	TRBV6-6	TRBJ1-5	-	TGTGCCAGCAGTGACGGTTCAGCTCAGCCCCAGCATTTT	CASSDGSAQPQHF
-	TRBV2	TRBJ1-2	-	TGTGCCAGCAGCCCTGTGGACTCGAAATTGAACTATGGCTACACCTTC	CASSPVDSKLNYGYTF
-	TRBV5-1	TRBJ2-3	-	TGCGCCAGCAGCTTGTTTCCCCATGGTGGCACAGATGCGCAGTATTTT	CASSLFPHGGTDAQYF
-	TRBV6-2/TRBV6-3	TRBJ2-5	-	TGTGCCAGCAGGGGGGGACTCGGACTAACCCAAGAGACCCAGTACTTC	CASRGGLGLTQETQYF
few	TRBV7-2	TRBJ2-5	-	TGTGCCAGCAGCCCAAGGGGGGGGATGGAGACCCAGTACTTC	CASSPRGGMETQYF
-	TRBV5-5	TRBJ1-4	-	TGTGCCAGCAGCGAGGGACGGGGAACTAATGAAAAACTGTTTTTT	CASSEGRGTNEKLFF
few	TRBV10-3	TRBJ2-1	-	TGTGCCATCAGTGAGTCCGCAGGGCGGGCAAGCTCCTACAATGAGCAGTTCTTC	CAISESAGRASSYNEQFF
many	TRBV6-1	TRBJ2-5	-	TGTGCCAGCAGTGAACAGGGGACGGGAGAGACCCAGTACTTC	CASSEQGTGETQYF
-	TRBV9	TRBJ2-5	-	TGTGCCAGCAGCGTATGGGGTGGTACAGAGACCCAGTACTTC	CASSVWGGTETQYF
few	TRBV2	TRBJ2-1	TRBD2	TGTGCGGGGTCTAGCGGGAAGGGGACCTACAATGAGCAGTTCTTC	CAGSSGKGTYNEQFF
few	TRBV7-9	TRBJ2-3	-	TGTGCCAGCAGCTTAGTAGCAAATACGCAGTATTTT	CASSLVANTQYF